The 6 T cell receptor beta chains in this list originate from one sample, sequenced in a study of PD-L1 blockade in urothelial cancer. The repertoire was sequenced with immunoSEQ multiplex PCR; TCRdb's copy has only in-frame clones and lacks some. The profile shows about 45,000 clones, roughly 78% of them singletons. Time point denoted: peripheral blood 6 weeks after treatment start. The source material was PBMCs, sampled around atezolizumab (anti-PD-L1) treatment. These receptors all come from a man between 60 and 70 years old with urothelial cancer.

The chain carries TRBV18 and TRBJ1-2; 7 nucleotides align to TRBD1. V trimming: 4 bases; J trimming: 7 bases; junction bases outside the gene matches: 6. The CDR3 runs to 13 residues. Germline V gives CDR1 KGHSH, CDR2 LQKENI. In DNA, the CDR3 is TGTGCCAGCTCACGAGACAGGGTCGGTGGCTACACCTTC. Protein: CASSRDRVGGYTF.

The V call is TRBV7-2, the J call TRBJ2-5; possibly TRBD2 for D (6 bases). CDR1 is SGHTA and CDR2 is FQGNSA in the germline V gene. The CDR3 totals 15 residues. V lost 3 bases to trimming and J lost 4 bases, with 15 bases between them. The CDR3 region has the DNA TGTGCCAGCAGCTTTGGGTCGGGAGCAATAGAGACCCAGTACTTC. Amino acids: CASSFGSGAIETQYF.

The V and J genes are TRBV5-4 and TRBJ1-6; D remains unclear. The CDR3 is 15 residues long. V was cut by 3 bases and J by 0 bases, with 7 bases left in between. Germline loops: CDR1 SGHNT, CDR2 YYREEE (reference sequence). The CDR3 loop is CASSWESSYNSPLHF. DNA for the CDR3: TGTGCCAGCAGCTGGGAGAGCTCCTATAATTCACCCCTCCACTTT. Based on the CDR3 plus reference TRBV5-4 and TRBJ1-6, the full variable domain is ETGVTQSPTHLIKTRGQQVTLRCSSQSGHNTVSWYQQALGQGPQFIFQYYREEENGRGNFPPRFSGLQFPNYSSELNVNALELDDSALYLCASSWESSYNSPLHFGNGTRLTVT.

The V gene is TRBV6-5, the J gene TRBJ2-7, with 7 bases identical to TRBD1. The V segment lost 8 bases and the J segment 2 bases; nucleotides outside the gene matches: 9. This CDR3 region has 14 residues. The germline gives CDR1 MNHEY, CDR2 SVGAGI. In DNA form, the CDR3 reads TGTGCCAGCCGACTCAGGGGGACCACCTACGAGCAGTACTTC. It yields the protein CASRLRGTTYEQYF.

The rearrangement joins TRBV10-3 to TRBJ2-1, with 8 bases lining up with TRBD2. V shed 8 bases, J shed 0 bases, and the junction held 6 bases outside the gene matches. This CDR3 is built from 15 residues. Germline loops: CDR1 ENHRY, CDR2 SYGVKD. DNA for the CDR3: TGTGCCATCGCTAGCGGGCCTAGCTCCTACAATGAGCAGTTCTTC. Amino acids: CAIASGPSSYNEQFF.

This clone was picked up a small number of times. This sequence joins TRBV7-2 and TRBJ1-5; 8 bases match TRBD1. Germline assignment: CDR1 SGHTA and CDR2 FQGNSA. Losses at the gene ends were 3 bases for V and 6 bases for J; bases not matched to a gene: 4. CDR3 size: 14 residues. DNA for the CDR3: TGTGCCAGCAGCTTCCCAGGGACAGGTCAGCCCCAGCATTTT. Protein: CASSFPGTGQPQHF.